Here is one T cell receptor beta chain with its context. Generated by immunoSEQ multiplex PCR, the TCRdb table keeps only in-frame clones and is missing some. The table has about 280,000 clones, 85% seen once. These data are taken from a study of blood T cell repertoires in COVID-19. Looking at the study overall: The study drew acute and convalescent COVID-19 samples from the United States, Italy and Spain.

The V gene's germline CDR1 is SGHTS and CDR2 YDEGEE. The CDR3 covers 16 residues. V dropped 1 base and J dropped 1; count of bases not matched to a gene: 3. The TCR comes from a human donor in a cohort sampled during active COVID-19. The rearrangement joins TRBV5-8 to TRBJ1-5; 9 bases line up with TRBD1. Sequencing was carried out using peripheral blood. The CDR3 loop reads CASSLNRGPSNQPQHF. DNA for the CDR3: TGTGCCAGCAGCTTGAACAGGGGGCCGAGCAATCAGCCCCAGCATTTT. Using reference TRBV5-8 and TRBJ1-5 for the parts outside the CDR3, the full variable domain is EAGVTQSPTHLIKTRGQQATLRCSPISGHTSVYWYQQALGLGLQFLLWYDEGEERNRGNFPPRFSGRQFPNYSSELNVNALELEDSALYLCASSLNRGPSNQPQHFGDGTRLSIL.